This entry lists 28 T cell receptor beta chains sequenced from one sample in a study of regulatory T cells in long-lasting Graves disease. Time point here: newly diagnosed GD, antithyroid drugs for less than 3 months. Following extraction of RNA from PBMCs, that RNA was used to make the TCR library. Through Arm-PCR of CDR3 regions and iRepertoire HTBI primers, TCR beta libraries were built. Each CDR3 protein is one row after TCRdb ran MiXCR on the multiplex PCR reads. The repertoire includes about 560,000 distinct CDR3 sequences, about 16% of them detected once, and about 11% sits in the top ten. The same data also went into a second study, on T cells in Graves' hyperthyroidism and ophthalmopathy.

The sample in question was peripheral blood mononuclear cells (PBMCs), obtained at new diagnosis, from a patient treated with antithyroid drugs. These TCRs come from a young man with Graves disease.

The V call is TRBV28, the J call TRBJ1-3, with D hard to call. Germline loops: CDR1 MDHEN, CDR2 SYDVKM. V dropped 4 bases and J dropped 0 bases, with 10 bases sitting between them. The CDR3 is 15 amino acids. CDR3 in amino acids: CASSSGPLSGNTIYF. The CDR3 nucleotides are TGTGCCAGCAGTTCTGGCCCGCTCTCTGGAAACACCATATATTTT. Together with reference TRBV28 and TRBJ1-3, the CDR3 gives the full variable domain: DVKVTQSSRYLVKRTGEKVFLECVQDMDHENMFWYRQDPGLGLRLIYFSYDVKMKEKGDIPEGYSVSREKKERFSLILESASTNQTSMYLCASSSGPLSGNTIYFGEGSWLTVV.

This clonotype has ten or more counts. The genes are TRBV30 and TRBJ1-1; D is uncertain. The germline V gene encodes CDR1 GTSNPN and CDR2 SVGIG (reference sequence). This CDR3 spans 15 amino acids. CDR3 nucleotides: TGTGCTGGGAGGCCGGGCAGAACAATGAACACTGAAGCTTTCTTT. Translating gives CAGRPGRTMNTEAFF.

The chain employs TRBV28 and TRBJ1-4, with 8 bases aligning to TRBD1. The CDR3 consists of 15 residues. In germline, CDR1 is MDHEN, CDR2 SYDVKM. V lost 6 bases and J lost 3; bases outside the gene matches: 6. The CDR3 DNA reads as TGTGCCAGCAGCCCAGGGGGCAGAGCTAATGAAAAACTGTTTTTT. This encodes CASSPGGRANEKLFF.

This clonotype occurred many times. The chain recombines TRBV7-2 with TRBJ2-1, with D unclear. V gave up 1 base and J gave up 6 bases, with 16 bases separating them. CDR1 SGHTA and CDR2 FQGNSA come from the germline V gene. The length of the CDR3 is 16 residues. The CDR3 DNA follows: TGTGCCAGCAGCTTAGGCCCTGGTCGGGCGATCAATGAGCAGTTCTTC. Its protein is CASSLGPGRAINEQFF.

This chain joins TRBV3-1 and TRBJ1-5; D remains ambiguous. Germline V gene sequence: CDR1 LGHDT, CDR2 YNNKEL (reference sequence). Between the trimmed V and J ends, which lost 2 bases and 1 base, there was a span of 6 bases. The CDR3 is 14 residues long. This chain's CDR3 is CASSQSRSNQPQHF. CDR3 bases: TGTGCCAGCAGCCAATCCCGGAGCAATCAGCCCCAGCATTTT.

This rearrangement joins TRBV12-3 or TRBV12-4 to TRBJ2-2, with D perhaps TRBD1 or TRBD2 (6 bases each). The V and J ends lost 2 bases and 1 base respectively, with 11 bases between them. CDR3 length: 16 residues. The CDR3 region is CASSLRGVLNTGELFF. CDR3 in DNA: TGTGCCAGCAGTTTAAGGGGGGTTTTGAACACCGGGGAGCTGTTTTTT.

This chain uses TRBV28 with TRBJ1-5, with 8 positions matching TRBD1. After removal of 6 bases from V and 0 bases from J, the junction contained 10 bases not matched to a gene. This CDR3 comprises 17 residues. CDR1 MDHEN and CDR2 SYDVKM come from the germline V gene. The CDR3 protein is CASSTGTGLYSNQPQHF. The CDR3 DNA follows: TGTGCCAGCAGCACCGGGACAGGACTTTATAGCAATCAGCCCCAGCATTTT.

The V call is TRBV2, the J call TRBJ2-3; 7 nucleotides line up with TRBD2. Per germline, CDR1 SNHLY and CDR2 FYNNEI. J was trimmed by 4 bases and V by 6 bases; bases with no gene match: 10. CDR3 length: 15 residues. The CDR3 loop reads CASRQLASLPDTQYF. CDR3 in DNA: TGTGCCAGCAGACAACTAGCGTCTCTCCCAGATACGCAGTATTTT.

This clonotype was recorded a few times. V is TRBV20-1 and J is TRBJ2-1; 7 bases are a match to TRBD2. Germline loops: CDR1 DFQATT, CDR2 SNEGSKA (reference sequence). The V segment lost 2 bases and the J segment 5 bases; nucleotides outside the gene matches: 9. The CDR3 extends over 15 amino acids. The CDR3 region is CSARYTTSVDNEQFF. For the CDR3, the DNA is TGCAGTGCTAGATATACCACTAGCGTAGACAATGAGCAGTTCTTC.

This clonotype was counted a few times. The V call is TRBV7-6, the J call TRBJ1-1, with D perhaps TRBD1 (6 bases). V lost 4 bases and J lost 1, with 13 bases in between. In germline, CDR1 is SGHVS, CDR2 FNYEAQ. This CDR3 has 15 residues. CDR3 sequence: CASSSLQGKNTEAFF. The CDR3 nucleotides read TGTGCCAGCAGCTCCCTTCAGGGGAAGAACACTGAAGCTTTCTTT.

This clonotype appeared many times. The chain joins TRBV29-1 to TRBJ2-1; D may be TRBD1 or TRBD2 (5 bases each). Germline assignment: CDR1 SQVTM and CDR2 ANQGSEA. V dropped 2 bases and J dropped 5 bases, with 19 bases sitting between them. The CDR3 has 16 amino acids. CDR3 sequence reads: CSVELWGTPGDNEQFF. CDR3 bases: TGCAGCGTTGAACTCTGGGGGACCCCAGGCGACAATGAGCAGTTCTTC.

This clonotype occurred many times. This chain connects TRBV7-2 to TRBJ2-2; TRBD2 matches 10 bases. The germline V gene encodes CDR1 SGHTA and CDR2 FQGNSA. This CDR3 has 15 amino acids. J lost 4 bases, V lost 5 bases, and 4 bases had no gene match. The CDR3: CASSLGLAVTGELFF. The CDR3 DNA reads as TGTGCCAGCAGCCTTGGACTAGCGGTCACCGGGGAGCTGTTTTTT.

This clonotype was counted between two and nine times. DNA for the CDR3: TGCAGCACCTATAAGGGTCCCAATGAGCAGTTCTTC. It encodes CSTYKGPNEQFF. This chain uses TRBV20-1 with TRBJ2-1, with D unresolved. Germline CDR1 and CDR2: DFQATT and SNEGSKA (reference sequence). The CDR3 is 12 amino acids.

This clonotype was picked up many times. The chain uses TRBV20-1 and TRBJ2-7; no clear D. This CDR3 has 13 residues. V was clipped by 3 bases and J by 6 bases, with 15 bases between them. From germline, CDR1 is DFQATT and CDR2 SNEGSKA (reference sequence). Here the CDR3 reads CSASGLELREQYF. The CDR3 DNA reads TGCAGTGCTAGCGGTCTCGAGCTCCGCGAGCAGTACTTC.

The CDR3 here is CASSWGFYNEQFF. CDR3 sequence (DNA): TGTGCCAGCAGCTGGGGCTTCTACAATGAGCAGTTCTTC. The rearrangement links TRBV7-9 to TRBJ2-1; D may be TRBD1 (5 bases). Germline CDR1 is SEHNR and CDR2 is FQNEAQ (reference sequence). The ends were cut back, 4 bases at V and 3 bases at J, with 7 bases in the middle. The CDR3 is made up of 13 amino acids.

This clonotype was observed at least ten times. This chain joins TRBV5-1 and TRBJ2-7; D is undetermined. The V gene lost 0 bases and the J gene lost 1 base, with 11 bases spanning the gap. Per germline, CDR1 SGHRS and CDR2 YFSETQ. The CDR3 runs to 15 residues. CDR3 amino acids: CASSLVPDTSYEQYF. The CDR3 DNA sequence: TGCGCCAGCAGCTTGGTCCCAGACACTTCCTACGAGCAGTACTTC.

A word on this clonotype: A much larger clone differs from this one at a single base, so this may be a read error. The J gene is TRBJ1-1, the V gene TRBV2, with D perhaps matching TRBD1 (5 bases). CDR3 length: 14 amino acids. Trimming pared 2 bases from V and 6 bases from J, leaving 13 bases between. Germline V lookup: CDR1 SNHLY, CDR2 FYNNEI. This CDR3 reads CASSEPNRDAEAFF. For the CDR3, the DNA is TGTGCCAGCAGTGAACCAAATAGGGACGCTGAAGCTTTCTTT.

This clonotype was counted at least ten times. The J gene is TRBJ2-7, the V gene TRBV6-1; D call uncertain. The CDR3 loop spans 14 amino acids. Germline V gene data show CDR1 as MNHNS and CDR2 as SASEGT. Trimming pared 5 bases from V and 3 bases from J, leaving 14 bases between. DNA for the CDR3: TGTGCCAGCAGTCCCCGGGCAGGCCTCTACGAGCAGTACTTC. Its translation: CASSPRAGLYEQYF.

The CDR3 is CSVKGGAGTNTGELFF. In nucleotides, the CDR3 is TGCAGCGTTAAAGGGGGGGCGGGAACGAACACCGGGGAGCTGTTTTTT. The chain employs TRBV20-1 and TRBJ2-2, with TRBD2 as a possible D gene (7 bases). The CDR3 sequence is 16 residues long. Germline CDR1 DFQATT, CDR2 SNEGSKA (reference sequence).

CDR3 protein: CASSFGTGLHGELFF. CDR3 sequence (DNA): TGTGCCAGCAGTTTCGGGACAGGATTACACGGGGAGCTGTTTTTT. V gene TRBV27 combines with J gene TRBJ2-2; 8 nucleotides line up with TRBD1. Germline V gene sequence: CDR1 MNHEY, CDR2 SMNVEV (reference sequence). The junction had 7 bases not matched to a gene; V was cut back by 3 bases and J by 7 bases. The CDR3 consists of 15 residues.

In its sample, this clonotype was seen once. V is TRBV20-1 and J is TRBJ2-1; 14 nucleotides align to TRBD2. The CDR3 extends over 14 amino acids. Germline-derived CDR1 and CDR2 are DFQATT and SNEGSKA (reference sequence). Trimming at V came to 6 bases and at J to 9 bases, leaving 7 bases not matched to a gene. The CDR3 nucleotides read TGCAGTGCAATCTCCGGGACTAGCGGGAGTGAGCAGTTCTTC. Protein product: CSAISGTSGSEQFF.

This clonotype was seen only a few times. The chain recombines TRBV4-1 with TRBJ2-7, with TRBD2 identical over 7 bases. V lost 1 base to trimming and J lost 7 bases; unmatched junction nucleotides: 7. This CDR3 is 14 amino acids long. Looked up from germline, CDR1 is MGHRA and CDR2 is YSYEKL. As DNA, the CDR3 is TGCGCCAGCAGCCAAGTGGGGAGGGGTGGGGAGCAGTACTTC. It codes for CASSQVGRGGEQYF.

As concerns this clonotype: Relative to the germline gene, one junction end is altered; a read error may explain this. V usage is TRBV4-1 and J usage is TRBJ1-1; 8 positions match TRBD1. CDR1 and CDR2 (germline): MGHRA, YSYEKL. CDR3 length: 11 residues. The CDR3 protein is CASSNDRGPNF. CDR3 in DNA: TGCGCCAGCAGCAACGACAGGGGCCCCAACTTT.

The chain couples TRBV6-2 or TRBV6-3 to TRBJ2-1; no firm D call. V lost 6 bases and J lost 0, with 9 bases in between. Germline values: CDR1 MNHEY, CDR2 SVGEGT. The CDR3 has 14 amino acids. In nucleotides, the CDR3 is TGTGCCAGCAGGGTCCCGGGCTCCTACAATGAGCAGTTCTTC. Translation: CASRVPGSYNEQFF.

The sample holds many counts of this clonotype. This chain connects TRBV27 to TRBJ1-2; D not resolved. The germline V gene has CDR1 MNHEY and CDR2 SMNVEV (reference sequence). There are 15 residues in the CDR3. Trimming stripped 4 bases from V and 2 bases from J, with 14 bases between. CDR3 region: CASSSKRTENYGYTF. DNA of the CDR3: TGTGCCAGCAGTTCGAAAAGGACGGAGAACTATGGCTACACCTTC.

At least ten counts were recorded for this clonotype. V is TRBV10-3 and J is TRBJ2-7, with 9 bases that match TRBD2. V was pared by 7 bases and J by 3 bases, with 7 bases of the junction left unmatched. The germline gives CDR1 ENHRY, CDR2 SYGVKD. CDR3 length equals 14 residues. The CDR3 protein is CAIIVSGRSYEQYF. CDR3 nucleotides: TGTGCCATCATCGTTAGCGGGAGAAGCTACGAGCAGTACTTC.

This clonotype was recorded at least ten times. The genes are TRBV20-1 and TRBJ2-3; 10 nucleotides agree with TRBD2. Germline V lookup: CDR1 DFQATT, CDR2 SNEGSKA (reference sequence). This CDR3 has 17 amino acids. The junction had 14 bases not matched to a gene; V was cut back by 1 base and J by 7 bases. The CDR3 sequence is CSARARRQAGGPHTQYF. CDR3 nucleotides: TGCAGTGCTAGAGCGCGGCGCCAAGCGGGAGGGCCCCATACGCAGTATTTT.

The table lists this clonotype with a few counts. The chain joins TRBV5-1 to TRBJ2-5; 10 positions agree with TRBD2. The CDR3 has 16 residues. Germline CDR1 and CDR2: SGHRS and YFSETQ. Germline trimming cut 4 bases from V and 5 bases from J; bases unmatched to any gene: 11. The CDR3 DNA sequence: TGCGCCAGCAGCCCTTCCTCAGCGGGAGGGCGGGAGACCCAGTACTTC. Protein sequence: CASSPSSAGGRETQYF. Supplemented by reference TRBV5-1 and TRBJ2-5, the full variable domain reads KAGVTQTPRYLIKTRGQQVTLSCSPISGHRSVSWYQQTPGQGLQFLFEYFSETQRNKGNFPGRFSGRQFSNSRSEMNVSTLELGDSALYLCASSPSSAGGRETQYFGPGTRLLVL.